This is a list of T cell receptor beta chains from one sample in a study of regulatory T cells in long-lasting Graves disease. One entry per CDR3 protein, called by TCRdb with MiXCR from the multiplex PCR reads. The sample gives about 290,000 distinct CDR3 sequences, 20% to 25% of which show up once; roughly three fifths is in the top ten. The sequencing here drew on peripheral blood mononuclear cells (PBMCs), taken when the disease was refractory, from a patient treated with antithyroid drugs. These receptors originate from a female donor with Graves disease. Both conserved end residues are part of each CDR3. A D gene is named only where the DNA matches it firmly. Expanded clones get a size class; other rows say once, few or many, or leave the size out.

cdr3_aa cdr3_nt j_call clone_size v_call cdr3_length d_call
CASSYLQAPDYGYTF TGTGCCAGCAGTTACTTACAGGCTCCAGACTATGGCTACACCTTC TRBJ1-2 - TRBV6-2/TRBV6-3 15 -
CASSGASSYNSPLHF TGTGCCAGTAGTGGGGCGAGCTCCTATAATTCACCCCTCCACTTT TRBJ1-6 few TRBV19 15 -
CASSSRTGTTRSGANVLTF TGTGCCAGCAGTTCCCGAACCGGGACTACTCGGTCTGGGGCCAACGTCCTGACTTTC TRBJ2-6 many TRBV27 19 TRBD2
CASTGRGSSYEQYF TGTGCCAGCACTGGCAGAGGAAGCTCCTACGAGCAGTACTTC TRBJ2-7 many TRBV28 14 -
CASSPPDRANYGYTF TGTGCCAGCAGTCCACCCGACAGAGCTAACTATGGCTACACCTTC TRBJ1-2 many TRBV28 15 -
CASSSGQTDTQYF TGTGCCAGCAGTTCAGGACAGACAGATACGCAGTATTTT TRBJ2-3 - TRBV28 13 -
CASSYLPRTGDWYEQYF TGTGCCAGCAGTTACCTCCCTCGGACAGGGGATTGGTACGAGCAGTACTTC TRBJ2-7 many TRBV6-5 17 TRBD1
CASSLQRRVGYGYTF TGTGCCAGCAGCTTACAGCGCAGGGTCGGATATGGCTACACCTTC TRBJ1-2 many TRBV7-2 15 -
CASSPLDRGRSGYTF TGTGCCAGCAGTCCTTTAGACAGGGGGCGATCTGGCTACACCTTC TRBJ1-2 many TRBV28 15 TRBD1
CASSPLRSPDTDTQYF TGTGCCAGCAGTCCCCTTAGGAGCCCAGACACAGATACGCAGTATTTT TRBJ2-3 - TRBV28 16 -
CASSDLMGTQYF TGTGCCAGCAGTGATTTAATGGGGACCCAGTACTTC TRBJ2-5 - TRBV15 12 -
CASSLGGASTEAFF TGTGCCAGCAGTTTAGGGGGGGCAAGTACTGAAGCTTTCTTT TRBJ1-1 few TRBV6-5 14 -
CSARPGGFEAFF TGCAGTGCTAGACCAGGGGGCTTTGAAGCTTTCTTT TRBJ1-1 many TRBV20-1 12 TRBD1
CASSPGRAQETQYF TGTGCCAGCAGTCCAGGACGCGCGCAAGAGACCCAGTACTTC TRBJ2-5 once TRBV12-3/TRBV12-4 14 -
CASRPGQMSGEQYF TGTGCCAGCAGACCGGGACAGATGTCGGGGGAGCAGTACTTC TRBJ2-7 many TRBV2 14 TRBD1
CASSIRDRNQETQYF TGTGCCAGCAGTATCCGGGACAGGAACCAAGAGACCCAGTACTTC TRBJ2-5 many TRBV2 15 TRBD1
CATSQSRRQPQHF TGTGCCACCAGTCAGTCACGGCGTCAGCCCCAGCATTTT TRBJ1-5 many TRBV24-1 13 -
CASSLDLAIGELFF TGTGCCAGCAGCTTAGATTTAGCAATCGGGGAGCTGTTTTTT TRBJ2-2 - TRBV7-2 14 -
CASRELAGDHGELFF TGTGCCAGTAGAGAACTAGCGGGAGACCACGGGGAGCTGTTTTTT TRBJ2-2 - TRBV19 15 TRBD2
CSASPFGTGSSPLHF TGCAGTGCTAGCCCCTTTGGGACAGGAAGTTCACCCCTCCACTTT TRBJ1-6 many TRBV20-1 15 TRBD1
CSATRPNTGELFF TGCAGCGCCACGCGCCCAAACACCGGGGAGCTGTTTTTT TRBJ2-2 - TRBV29-1 13 -
CSAESSGSRSTDTQYF TGCAGTGCTGAATCTAGCGGGAGTCGGAGCACAGATACGCAGTATTTT TRBJ2-3 - TRBV20-1 16 TRBD2
CASSDNYGNTGELFF TGTGCCAGCAGTGATAATTACGGGAACACCGGGGAGCTGTTTTTT TRBJ2-2 - TRBV2 15 -
CATSITGTGEPFF TGTGCCACATCAATAACCGGGACAGGGGAACCTTTCTTT TRBJ1-1 few TRBV6-1 13 TRBD1
CAISAAGEEETQYF TGTGCCATCAGTGCTGCGGGAGAAGAAGAGACCCAGTACTTC TRBJ2-5 many TRBV10-3 14 TRBD2
CASSLAYLTEAFF TGCGCCAGCAGCTTGGCCTACCTCACTGAAGCTTTCTTT TRBJ1-1 few TRBV5-1 13 -
CASSQQGSPFYEQYF TGTGCCAGCAGCCAACAGGGAAGCCCTTTCTACGAGCAGTACTTC TRBJ2-7 few TRBV14 15 -
CASSLAGQANTEAFF TGTGCCAGCAGCTTGGCCGGACAGGCGAACACTGAAGCTTTCTTT TRBJ1-1 - TRBV5-6 15 TRBD1
CASSPGLAGVRSKNIQYF TGTGCCAGCAGCCCCGGACTAGCGGGAGTTAGAAGCAAAAACATTCAGTACTTC TRBJ2-4 many TRBV7-2 18 TRBD2
CASSRRGTDNSPLHF TGTGCCAGCAGCCGACGAGGGACAGATAATTCACCCCTCCACTTT TRBJ1-6 few TRBV7-8 15 TRBD1
CATSRLAGVNGELFF TGTGCCACCAGCAGACTAGCGGGAGTTAACGGGGAGCTGTTTTTT TRBJ2-2 few TRBV15 15 TRBD2
CASSFTAGGTSYEKLFF TGTGCCAGCAGCTTCACCGCTGGCGGGACGTCTTATGAAAAACTGTTTTTT TRBJ1-4 - TRBV11-1 17 -
CASSSGSGRLNQPQHF TGTGCCAGCAGTTCCGGATCAGGACGGCTGAATCAGCCCCAGCATTTT TRBJ1-5 few TRBV27 16 -
CASSLEGGISSPLHF TGTGCCAGCAGCTTAGAAGGGGGGATTAGTTCACCCCTCCACTTT TRBJ1-6 few TRBV7-8 15 -
CASARQGARTEAFF TGTGCCAGCGCACGACAGGGGGCTCGGACTGAAGCTTTCTTT TRBJ1-1 many TRBV3-1 14 TRBD1
CASSQDGVNRGYTF TGCGCCAGCAGCCAAGATGGGGTGAACCGGGGCTACACCTTC TRBJ1-2 - TRBV4-3 14 -
CASSLGVSWTSGYCEQYF TGTGCCAGCAGCTTAGGAGTTAGTTGGACTAGCGGTTACTGCGAGCAGTACTTC TRBJ2-7 - TRBV7-9 18 TRBD2
CASSLARLAGGRQETQYF TGTGCCAGCAGTTTAGCCCGACTAGCGGGAGGTAGACAAGAGACCCAGTACTTC TRBJ2-5 many TRBV12-3/TRBV12-4 18 TRBD2
CASTQGRSNEKLFF TGTGCCAGCACCCAGGGACGGTCAAATGAAAAACTGTTTTTT TRBJ1-4 many TRBV7-2 14 -
CASSTPGRTYEQYF TGTGCCAGCAGTACGCCCGGGCGGACTTACGAGCAGTACTTC TRBJ2-7 - TRBV28 14 -
CASSVVQNGELFF TGTGCCAGCAGCGTAGTCCAGAACGGGGAGCTGTTTTTT TRBJ2-2 few TRBV9 13 -
CASSLWAVEILAGDPREQYF TGTGCCAGCAGTTTATGGGCCGTCGAGATATTAGCGGGCGATCCCCGCGAGCAGTACTTC TRBJ2-7 many TRBV28 20 TRBD2
CASSIDGARDEKLFF TGCGCCAGCAGCATTGATGGGGCGCGAGATGAAAAACTGTTTTTT TRBJ1-4 many TRBV5-1 15 -
CASSFLREGGTGELFF TGTGCCAGCAGTTTTCTACGGGAGGGAGGGACCGGGGAGCTGTTTTTT TRBJ2-2 once TRBV27 16 TRBD2
CASSQSYLTSAYEQYF TGTGCCAGCAGCCAATCGTACCTAACTTCAGCCTACGAGCAGTACTTC TRBJ2-7 many TRBV16 16 -
CASSRDWGDEQYF TGTGCCAGCAGTCGGGACTGGGGAGACGAGCAGTACTTC TRBJ2-7 many TRBV28 13 -
CASSQDTADTYEQYF TGCGCCAGCAGCCAAGATACGGCAGACACCTACGAGCAGTACTTC TRBJ2-7 - TRBV4-3 15 -
CASVTGASSYEQYF TGTGCCAGCGTGACAGGGGCGAGCTCCTACGAGCAGTACTTC TRBJ2-7 - TRBV6-2/TRBV6-3 14 TRBD1
CASSLRGGTGGETQYF TGTGCCAGCAGCTTAAGGGGGGGGACAGGGGGAGAGACCCAGTACTTC TRBJ2-5 - TRBV7-8 16 TRBD1
CSASDLTGGWGYEQYF TGCAGTGCTAGCGACCTAACAGGGGGTTGGGGCTACGAGCAGTACTTC TRBJ2-7 many TRBV20-1 16 TRBD1
CASSSPGQGSTNEKLFF TGTGCCAGCAGCTCCCCGGGACAGGGATCCACTAATGAAAAACTGTTTTTT TRBJ1-4 many TRBV28 17 TRBD1
CASSWGSGRALMDTQYF TGTGCCAGCAGTTGGGGGAGCGGGAGGGCCTTAATGGATACGCAGTATTTT TRBJ2-3 - TRBV6-2/TRBV6-3 17 TRBD2
CASSGARTGGDYGYTF TGTGCCAGCAGTGGCGCCCGGACAGGGGGGGACTATGGCTACACCTTC TRBJ1-2 - TRBV6-2/TRBV6-3 16 TRBD1
CASSSRTAGQETQYF TGTGCCAGCAGCTCAAGAACGGCGGGCCAAGAGACCCAGTACTTC TRBJ2-5 - TRBV7-2 15 -
CASSQASGAHYEQYF TGTGCCAGCAGCCAAGCTTCTGGGGCTCACTACGAGCAGTACTTC TRBJ2-7 - TRBV3-1 15 -
CASSEITADQPQHF TGTGCCAGCAGTGAAATTACGGCCGATCAGCCCCAGCATTTT TRBJ1-5 - TRBV6-1 14 -